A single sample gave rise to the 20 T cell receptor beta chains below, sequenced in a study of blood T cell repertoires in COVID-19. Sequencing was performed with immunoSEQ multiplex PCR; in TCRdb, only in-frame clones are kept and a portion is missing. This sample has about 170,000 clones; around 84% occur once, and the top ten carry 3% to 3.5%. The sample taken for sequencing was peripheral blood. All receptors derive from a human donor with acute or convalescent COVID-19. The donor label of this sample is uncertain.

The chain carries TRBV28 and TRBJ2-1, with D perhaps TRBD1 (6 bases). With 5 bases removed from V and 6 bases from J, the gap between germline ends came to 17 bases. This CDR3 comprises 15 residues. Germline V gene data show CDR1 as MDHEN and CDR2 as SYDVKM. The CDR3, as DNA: TGTGCCAGCAGTCCCACAGGGCCTAGGTTCAATGAGCAGTTCTTC. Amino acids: CASSPTGPRFNEQFF.

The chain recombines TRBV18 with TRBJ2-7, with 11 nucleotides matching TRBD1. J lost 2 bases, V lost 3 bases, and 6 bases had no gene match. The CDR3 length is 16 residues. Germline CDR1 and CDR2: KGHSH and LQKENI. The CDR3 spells CASSPEDRGRTYEQYF. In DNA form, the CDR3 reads TGTGCCAGCTCACCCGAGGACAGGGGGCGGACCTACGAGCAGTACTTC. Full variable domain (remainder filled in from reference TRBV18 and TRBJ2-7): NAGVMQNPRHLVRRRGQEARLRCSPMKGHSHVYWYRQLPEEGLKFMVYLQKENIIDESGMPKERFSAEFPKEGPSILRIQQVVRGDSAAYFCASSPEDRGRTYEQYFGPGTRLTVT.

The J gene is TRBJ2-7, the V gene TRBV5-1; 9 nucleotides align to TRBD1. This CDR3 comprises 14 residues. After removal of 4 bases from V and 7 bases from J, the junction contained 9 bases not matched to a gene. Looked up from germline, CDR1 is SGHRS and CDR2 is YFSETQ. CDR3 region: CASSPLLTGGEQYF. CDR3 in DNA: TGCGCCAGCAGCCCGCTGTTGACAGGGGGAGAGCAGTACTTC. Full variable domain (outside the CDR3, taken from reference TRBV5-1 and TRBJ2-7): KAGVTQTPRYLIKTRGQQVTLSCSPISGHRSVSWYQQTPGQGLQFLFEYFSETQRNKGNFPGRFSGRQFSNSRSEMNVSTLELGDSALYLCASSPLLTGGEQYFGPGTRLTVT.

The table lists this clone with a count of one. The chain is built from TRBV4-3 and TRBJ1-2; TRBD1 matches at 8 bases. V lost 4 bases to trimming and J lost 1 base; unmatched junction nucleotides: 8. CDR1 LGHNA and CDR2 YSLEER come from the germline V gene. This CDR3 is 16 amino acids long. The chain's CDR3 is CASSRRQGADNYGYTF. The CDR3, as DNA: TGCGCCAGCAGCCGGAGGCAGGGGGCGGATAACTATGGCTACACCTTC.

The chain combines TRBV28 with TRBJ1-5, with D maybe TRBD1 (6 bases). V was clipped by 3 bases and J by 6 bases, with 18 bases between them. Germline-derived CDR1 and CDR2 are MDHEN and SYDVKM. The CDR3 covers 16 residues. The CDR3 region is CASSLAAGGGSQPQHF. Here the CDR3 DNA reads TGTGCCAGCAGTTTGGCGGCGGGCGGGGGCAGTCAGCCCCAGCATTTT. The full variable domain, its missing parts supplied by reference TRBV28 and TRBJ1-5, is DVKVTQSSRYLVKRTGEKVFLECVQDMDHENMFWYRQDPGLGLRLIYFSYDVKMKEKGDIPEGYSVSREKKERFSLILESASTNQTSMYLCASSLAAGGGSQPQHFGDGTRLSIL.

CDR3: CASSSQYPGQGYEQYF. CDR3 sequence (DNA): TGTGCCAGCAGTTCACAATATCCGGGACAGGGGTACGAGCAGTACTTC. The chain is built from TRBV6-5 and TRBJ2-7; 10 positions agree with TRBD1. The germline CDR1 and CDR2 sequences are MNHEY and SVGAGI. V lost 4 bases and J lost 4; bases outside the gene matches: 10. This CDR3 has 16 amino acids.

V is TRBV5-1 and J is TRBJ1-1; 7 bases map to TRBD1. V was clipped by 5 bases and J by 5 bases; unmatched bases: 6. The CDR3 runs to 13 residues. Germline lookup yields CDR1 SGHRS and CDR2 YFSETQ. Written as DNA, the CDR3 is TGCGCCAGCAGTACAGGGGATGGGACTGAAGCTTTCTTT. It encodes CASSTGDGTEAFF. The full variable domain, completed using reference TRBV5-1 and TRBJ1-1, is KAGVTQTPRYLIKTRGQQVTLSCSPISGHRSVSWYQQTPGQGLQFLFEYFSETQRNKGNFPGRFSGRQFSNSRSEMNVSTLELGDSALYLCASSTGDGTEAFFGQGTRLTVV.

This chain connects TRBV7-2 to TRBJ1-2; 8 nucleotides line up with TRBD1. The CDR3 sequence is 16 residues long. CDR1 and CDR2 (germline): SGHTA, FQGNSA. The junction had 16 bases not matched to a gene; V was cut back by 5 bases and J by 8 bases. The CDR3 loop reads CASSKRTMTGANGYTF. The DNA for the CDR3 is TGTGCCAGCAGCAAAAGAACAATGACAGGGGCGAACGGCTACACCTTC.

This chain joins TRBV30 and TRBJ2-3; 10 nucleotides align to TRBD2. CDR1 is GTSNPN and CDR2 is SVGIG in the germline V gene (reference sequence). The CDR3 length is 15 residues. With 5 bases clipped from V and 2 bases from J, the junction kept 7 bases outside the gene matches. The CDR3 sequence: CAWQVLAGVTDTQYF. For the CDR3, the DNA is TGTGCCTGGCAGGTCCTAGCGGGGGTCACAGATACGCAGTATTTT.

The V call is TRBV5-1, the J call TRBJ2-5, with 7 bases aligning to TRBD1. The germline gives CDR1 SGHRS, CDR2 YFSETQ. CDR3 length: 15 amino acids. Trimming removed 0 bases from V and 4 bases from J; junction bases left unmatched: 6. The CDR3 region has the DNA TGCGCCAGCAGCTTGGAATCGACAGGGTTAGAGACCCAGTACTTC. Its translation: CASSLESTGLETQYF.

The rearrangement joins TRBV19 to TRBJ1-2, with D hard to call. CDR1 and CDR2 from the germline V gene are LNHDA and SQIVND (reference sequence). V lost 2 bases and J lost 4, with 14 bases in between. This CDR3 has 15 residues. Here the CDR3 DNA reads TGTGCCAGTAGTATAACCGGGGAAGAGGGCTATGGCTACACCTTC. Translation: CASSITGEEGYGYTF.

The DNA of the CDR3 is TGTGCCAGCAGCCTCGGGGGAGGCTCCTACAATGAGCAGTTCTTC. It specifies CASSLGGGSYNEQFF. This rearrangement joins TRBV28 to TRBJ2-1; perhaps TRBD2 as D (6 bases). Germline values: CDR1 MDHEN, CDR2 SYDVKM. Between the trimmed V and J ends, which lost 6 bases and 0 bases, there was a span of 12 bases. CDR3 size: 15 residues.

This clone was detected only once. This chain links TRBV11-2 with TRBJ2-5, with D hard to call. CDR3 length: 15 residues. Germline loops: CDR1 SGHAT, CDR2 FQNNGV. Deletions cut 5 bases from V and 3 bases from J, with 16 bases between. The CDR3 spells CASSLPTRGKETQYF. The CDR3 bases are TGTGCCAGCAGCCTACCAACCCGAGGCAAAGAGACCCAGTACTTC.

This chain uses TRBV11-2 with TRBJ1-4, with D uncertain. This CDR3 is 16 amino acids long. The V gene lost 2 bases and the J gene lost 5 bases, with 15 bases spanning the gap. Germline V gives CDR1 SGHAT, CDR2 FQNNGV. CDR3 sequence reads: CASSLRRPPVNEKLFF. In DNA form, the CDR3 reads TGTGCCAGCAGCTTACGGAGGCCCCCAGTGAATGAAAAACTGTTTTTT.

The CDR3 sequence: CASSLGGDEKLFF. The CDR3 DNA is TGTGCCAGCAGCTTGGGGGGGGACGAAAAACTGTTTTTT. This chain links TRBV7-2 with TRBJ1-4; D may be TRBD1 (5 bases). The V and J ends lost 3 bases and 8 bases respectively, with 10 bases between them. The germline CDR1 and CDR2 sequences are SGHTA and FQGNSA. The CDR3 is made up of 13 amino acids. The full variable domain, with the rest looked up from reference TRBV7-2 and TRBJ1-4, is GAGVSQSPSNKVTEKGKDVELRCDPISGHTALYWYRQSLGQGLEFLIYFQGNSAPDKSGLPSDRFSAERTGGSVSTLTIQRTQQEDSAVYLCASSLGGDEKLFFGSGTQLSVL.

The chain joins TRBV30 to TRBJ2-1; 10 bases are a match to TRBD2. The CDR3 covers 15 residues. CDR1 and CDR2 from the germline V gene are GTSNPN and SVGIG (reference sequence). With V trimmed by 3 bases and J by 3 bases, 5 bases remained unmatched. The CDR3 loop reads CAWSPSGGYYNEQFF. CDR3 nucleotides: TGTGCCTGGAGCCCTAGCGGGGGTTACTACAATGAGCAGTTCTTC.

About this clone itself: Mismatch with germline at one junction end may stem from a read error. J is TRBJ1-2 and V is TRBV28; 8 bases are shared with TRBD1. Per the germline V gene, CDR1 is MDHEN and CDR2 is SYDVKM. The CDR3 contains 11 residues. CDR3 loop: CASSYRDRRSF. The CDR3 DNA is TGTGCCAGCAGTTATCGGGACAGGCGATCCTTC.

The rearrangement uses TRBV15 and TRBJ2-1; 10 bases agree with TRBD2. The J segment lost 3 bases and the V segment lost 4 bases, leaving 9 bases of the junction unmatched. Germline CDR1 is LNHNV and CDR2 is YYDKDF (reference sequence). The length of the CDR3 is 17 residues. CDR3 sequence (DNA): TGTGCCACCAGCACCGACAAGGGACTAGCGAACTACAATGAGCAGTTCTTC. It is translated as CATSTDKGLANYNEQFF.

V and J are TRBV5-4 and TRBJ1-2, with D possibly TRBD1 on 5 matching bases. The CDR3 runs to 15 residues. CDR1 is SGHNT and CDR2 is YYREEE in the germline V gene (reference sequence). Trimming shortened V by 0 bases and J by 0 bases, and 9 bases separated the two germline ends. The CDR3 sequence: CASSLAGVANYGYTF. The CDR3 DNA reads TGTGCCAGCAGCTTGGCGGGGGTAGCTAACTATGGCTACACCTTC.

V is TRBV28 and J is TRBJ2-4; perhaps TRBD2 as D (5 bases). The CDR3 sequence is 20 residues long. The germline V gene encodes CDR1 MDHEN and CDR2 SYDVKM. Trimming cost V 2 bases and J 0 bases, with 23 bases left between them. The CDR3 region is CASSLGQEERKPIAKNIQYF. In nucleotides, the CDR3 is TGTGCCAGCAGTTTAGGGCAGGAGGAGAGGAAACCTATAGCCAAAAACATTCAGTACTTC.